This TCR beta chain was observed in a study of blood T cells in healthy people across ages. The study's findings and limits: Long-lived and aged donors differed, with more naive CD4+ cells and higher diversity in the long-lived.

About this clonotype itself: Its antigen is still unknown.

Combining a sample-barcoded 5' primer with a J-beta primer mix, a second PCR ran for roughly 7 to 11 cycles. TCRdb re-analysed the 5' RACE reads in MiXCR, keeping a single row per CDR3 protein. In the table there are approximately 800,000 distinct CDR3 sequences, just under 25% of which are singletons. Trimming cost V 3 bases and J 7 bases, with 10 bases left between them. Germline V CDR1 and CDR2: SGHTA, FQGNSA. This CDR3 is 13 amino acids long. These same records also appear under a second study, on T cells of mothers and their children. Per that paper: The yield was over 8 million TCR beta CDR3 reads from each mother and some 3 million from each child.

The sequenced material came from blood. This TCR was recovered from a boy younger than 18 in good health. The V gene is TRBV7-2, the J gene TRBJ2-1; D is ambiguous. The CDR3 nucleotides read TGTGCCAGCAGCTTTTATCACCCAAATGAGCAGTTCTTC. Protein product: CASSFYHPNEQFF.